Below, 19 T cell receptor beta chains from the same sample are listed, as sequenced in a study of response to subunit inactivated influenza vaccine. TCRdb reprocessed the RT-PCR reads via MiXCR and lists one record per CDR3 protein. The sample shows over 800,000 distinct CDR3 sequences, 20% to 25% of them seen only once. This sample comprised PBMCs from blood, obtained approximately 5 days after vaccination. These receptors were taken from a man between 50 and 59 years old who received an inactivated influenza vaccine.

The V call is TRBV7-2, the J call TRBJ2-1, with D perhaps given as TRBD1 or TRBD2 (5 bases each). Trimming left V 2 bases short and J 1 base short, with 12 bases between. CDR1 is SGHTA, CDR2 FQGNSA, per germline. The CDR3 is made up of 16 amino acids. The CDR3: CASSLLPGPSYNEQFF. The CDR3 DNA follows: TGTGCCAGCAGCTTATTACCGGGACCGTCCTACAATGAGCAGTTCTTC.

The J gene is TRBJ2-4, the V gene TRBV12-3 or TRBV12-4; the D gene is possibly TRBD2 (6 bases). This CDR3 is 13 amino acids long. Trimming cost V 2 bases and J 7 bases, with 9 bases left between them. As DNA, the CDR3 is TGTGCCAGCAGTTTATTGGGGAGGAACATTCAGTACTTC. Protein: CASSLLGRNIQYF.

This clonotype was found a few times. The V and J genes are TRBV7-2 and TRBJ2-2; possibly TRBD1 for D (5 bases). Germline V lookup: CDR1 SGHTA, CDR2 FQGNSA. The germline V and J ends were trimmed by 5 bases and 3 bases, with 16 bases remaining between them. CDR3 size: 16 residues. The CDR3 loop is CASSEGVKVDTGELFF. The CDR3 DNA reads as TGTGCCAGCAGCGAAGGGGTTAAAGTGGACACCGGGGAGCTGTTTTTT. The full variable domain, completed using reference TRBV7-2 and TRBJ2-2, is GAGVSQSPSNKVTEKGKDVELRCDPISGHTALYWYRQSLGQGLEFLIYFQGNSAPDKSGLPSDRFSAERTGGSVSTLTIQRTQQEDSAVYLCASSEGVKVDTGELFFGEGSRLTVL.

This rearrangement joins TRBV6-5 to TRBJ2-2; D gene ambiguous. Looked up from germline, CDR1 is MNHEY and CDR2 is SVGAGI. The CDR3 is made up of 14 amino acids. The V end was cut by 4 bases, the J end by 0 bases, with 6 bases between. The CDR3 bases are TGTGCCAGCAGTTTGTATTCGAACACCGGGGAGCTGTTTTTT. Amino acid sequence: CASSLYSNTGELFF.

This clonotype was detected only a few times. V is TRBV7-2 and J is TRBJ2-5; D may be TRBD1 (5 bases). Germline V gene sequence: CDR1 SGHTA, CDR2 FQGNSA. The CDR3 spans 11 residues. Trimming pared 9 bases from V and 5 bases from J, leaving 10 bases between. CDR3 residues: CASQGMETQYF. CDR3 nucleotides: TGTGCCAGTCAGGGTATGGAGACCCAGTACTTC.

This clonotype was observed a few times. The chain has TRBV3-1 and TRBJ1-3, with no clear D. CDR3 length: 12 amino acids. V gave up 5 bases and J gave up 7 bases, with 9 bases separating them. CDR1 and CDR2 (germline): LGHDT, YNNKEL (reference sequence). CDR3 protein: CASSIHENTIYF. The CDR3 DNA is TGTGCCAGCAGCATCCACGAGAACACCATATATTTT.

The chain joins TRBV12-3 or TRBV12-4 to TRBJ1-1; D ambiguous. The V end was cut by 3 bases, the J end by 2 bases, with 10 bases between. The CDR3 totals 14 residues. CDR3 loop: CASSFWEGNTEAFF. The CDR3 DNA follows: TGTGCCAGCAGTTTTTGGGAGGGAAACACTGAAGCTTTCTTT.

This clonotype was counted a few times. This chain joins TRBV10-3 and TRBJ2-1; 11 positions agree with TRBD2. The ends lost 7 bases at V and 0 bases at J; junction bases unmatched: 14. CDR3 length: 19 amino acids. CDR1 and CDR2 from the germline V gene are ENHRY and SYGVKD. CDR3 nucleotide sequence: TGTGCCATCACCGCCGGTACTAGCGGGGGACGGAGCTCCTACAATGAGCAGTTCTTC. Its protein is CAITAGTSGGRSSYNEQFF.

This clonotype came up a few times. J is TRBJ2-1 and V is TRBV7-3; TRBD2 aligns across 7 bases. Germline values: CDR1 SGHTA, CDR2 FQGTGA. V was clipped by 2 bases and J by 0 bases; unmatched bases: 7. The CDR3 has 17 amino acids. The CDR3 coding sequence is TGTGCCAGCAGCTTAGTCTCCGGGGGGAGCTCCTACAATGAGCAGTTCTTC. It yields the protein CASSLVSGGSSYNEQFF.

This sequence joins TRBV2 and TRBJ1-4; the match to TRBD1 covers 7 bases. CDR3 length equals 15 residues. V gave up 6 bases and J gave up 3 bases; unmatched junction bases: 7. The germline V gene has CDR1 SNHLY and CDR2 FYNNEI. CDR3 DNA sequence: TGTGCCAGCAGGACCGGGGGACAGCCTAATGAAAAACTGTTTTTT. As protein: CASRTGGQPNEKLFF.

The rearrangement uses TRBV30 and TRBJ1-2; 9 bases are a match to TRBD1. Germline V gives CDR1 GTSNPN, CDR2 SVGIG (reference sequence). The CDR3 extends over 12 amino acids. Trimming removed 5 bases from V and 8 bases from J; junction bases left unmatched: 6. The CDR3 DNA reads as TGTGCCTGGGGACAGGGGTCGGGAGGCTACACCTTC. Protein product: CAWGQGSGGYTF.

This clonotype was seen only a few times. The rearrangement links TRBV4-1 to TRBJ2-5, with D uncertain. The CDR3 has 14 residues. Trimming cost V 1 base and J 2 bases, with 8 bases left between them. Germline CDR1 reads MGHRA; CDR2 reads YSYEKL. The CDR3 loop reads CASSQVASQETQYF. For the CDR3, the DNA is TGCGCCAGCAGCCAAGTCGCTTCACAAGAGACCCAGTACTTC.

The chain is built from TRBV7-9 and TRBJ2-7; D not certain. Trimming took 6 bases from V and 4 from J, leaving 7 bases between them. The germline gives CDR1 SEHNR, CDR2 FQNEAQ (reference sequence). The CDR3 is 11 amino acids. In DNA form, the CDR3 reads TGTGCCAGCAGGCTACCGTACGAGCAGTACTTC. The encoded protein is CASRLPYEQYF.

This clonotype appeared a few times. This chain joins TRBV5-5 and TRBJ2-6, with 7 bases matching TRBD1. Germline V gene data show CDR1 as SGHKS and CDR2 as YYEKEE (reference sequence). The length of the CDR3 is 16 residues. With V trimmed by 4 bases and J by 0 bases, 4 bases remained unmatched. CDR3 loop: CASSRTGISGANVLTF. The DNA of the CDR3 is TGTGCCAGCAGCAGGACAGGAATCTCTGGGGCCAACGTCCTGACTTTC.

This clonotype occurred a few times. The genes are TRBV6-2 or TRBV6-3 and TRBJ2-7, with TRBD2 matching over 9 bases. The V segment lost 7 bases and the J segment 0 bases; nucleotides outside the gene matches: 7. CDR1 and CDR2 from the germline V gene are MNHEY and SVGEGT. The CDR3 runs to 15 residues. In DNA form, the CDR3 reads TGTGCCAGCATTCTAGCGGGGCAAAACTCCTACGAGCAGTACTTC. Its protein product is CASILAGQNSYEQYF.

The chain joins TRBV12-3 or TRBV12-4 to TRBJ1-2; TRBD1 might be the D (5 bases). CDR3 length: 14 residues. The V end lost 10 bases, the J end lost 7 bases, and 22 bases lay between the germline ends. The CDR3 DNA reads TGTGCCACCATCAAAAAAGAGGGGTTCGGTGGCTACACCTTC. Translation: CATIKKEGFGGYTF.

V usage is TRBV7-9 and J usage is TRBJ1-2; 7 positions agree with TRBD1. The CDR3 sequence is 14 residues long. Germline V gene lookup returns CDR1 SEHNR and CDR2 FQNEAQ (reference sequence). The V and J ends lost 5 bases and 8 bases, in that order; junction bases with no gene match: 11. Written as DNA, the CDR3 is TGTGCCAGCAGCGTGGCACGACAGGGAAACGGCTACACCTTC. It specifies CASSVARQGNGYTF.

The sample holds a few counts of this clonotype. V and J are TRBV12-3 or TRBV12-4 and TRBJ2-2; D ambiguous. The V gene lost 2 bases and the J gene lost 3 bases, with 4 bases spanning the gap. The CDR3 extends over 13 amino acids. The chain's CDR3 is CASSLMYTGELFF. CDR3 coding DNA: TGTGCCAGCAGTTTAATGTACACCGGGGAGCTGTTTTTT.

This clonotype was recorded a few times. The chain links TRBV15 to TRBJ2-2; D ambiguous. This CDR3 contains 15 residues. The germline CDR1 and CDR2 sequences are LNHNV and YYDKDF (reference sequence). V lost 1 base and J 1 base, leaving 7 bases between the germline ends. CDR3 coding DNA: TGTGCCACCAGCAGAGGTTCGGTGAACACCGGGGAGCTGTTTTTT. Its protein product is CATSRGSVNTGELFF.